These 9 T cell receptor beta chains share one sample of origin, sequenced in a study of shared clonotypes between healthy human individuals. Naive CD8 cells comprised CD45RO-negative, CCR7-positively selected cells, excluding terminally differentiated effector memory CD45RA+ cells. Sequencing was performed with immunoSEQ multiplex PCR; in TCRdb, only in-frame clones are kept and a portion is missing. The data contain millions of clones, roughly 91% of them singletons. The sample comprised naive CD8+ T cells from PBMCs. Every receptor here comes from a man younger than 35 in good health. Some clones in this sample may be carry-over from other donors' samples.

In nucleotides, the CDR3 is TGTGCCAGCAGCTCCTCAGCTGACAGACTAGGCGGGACCCAGTACTTC. Its translation is CASSSSADRLGGTQYF. V usage is TRBV7-8 and J usage is TRBJ2-5; tentatively, D is TRBD2 (6 bases). The CDR3 loop spans 16 amino acids. The V end lost 4 bases, the J end lost 7 bases, and 22 bases lay between the germline ends. Germline loops: CDR1 SGHVS, CDR2 FQNEAQ.

V usage is TRBV9 and J usage is TRBJ1-2; no clear D gene. CDR1 and CDR2 from the germline V gene are SGDLS and YYNGEE. The CDR3 covers 13 residues. Trimming pared 0 bases from V and 3 bases from J, leaving 6 bases between. The CDR3 sequence: CASSVGGHYGYTF. Written as DNA, the CDR3 is TGTGCCAGCAGCGTAGGCGGCCACTATGGCTACACCTTC.

The rearrangement joins TRBV19 to TRBJ1-2; D gene ambiguous. This CDR3 has 13 residues. CDR1 LNHDA and CDR2 SQIVND come from the germline V gene (reference sequence). V lost 7 bases and J 3 bases, leaving 12 bases between the germline ends. CDR3 sequence: CASTRGFDYGYTF. CDR3 bases: TGTGCCAGTACGCGGGGATTCGACTATGGCTACACCTTC.

The CDR3 DNA sequence: TGTGCCACCAGCAGAGTAGCGGGAACCAAAGGGACCCAGTACTTC. Protein sequence: CATSRVAGTKGTQYF. The chain combines TRBV15 with TRBJ2-5, with 8 bases lining up with TRBD2. The V gene's germline CDR1 is LNHNV and CDR2 YYDKDF (reference sequence). The CDR3 sequence is 15 residues long. The V gene end was trimmed by 1 base and the J gene end by 7 bases; junction bases not matched to a gene: 8. The whole variable domain, remainder taken from reference TRBV15 and TRBJ2-5, is DAMVIQNPRYQVTQFGKPVTLSCSQTLNHNVMYWYQQKSSQAPKLLFHYYDKDFNNEADTPDNFQSRRPNTSFCFLDIRSPGLGDTAMYLCATSRVAGTKGTQYFGPGTRLLVL.

The CDR3: CASSQASGIDYGYTF. As DNA, the CDR3 is TGCGCCAGCAGCCAAGCGTCGGGGATAGACTATGGCTACACCTTC. The rearrangement links TRBV4-1 to TRBJ1-2; D is unclear. CDR3 length equals 15 residues. Trimming pared 1 base from V and 3 bases from J, leaving 12 bases between. Germline CDR1 and CDR2: MGHRA and YSYEKL.

With regard to this clone: The same CDR3 is also encoded by other DNA sequences in this sample. This chain links TRBV7-6 with TRBJ2-5; D possibly corresponds to TRBD1 (5 bases). This CDR3 spans 14 amino acids. Germline loops: CDR1 SGHVS, CDR2 FNYEAQ. Trimming pared 4 bases from V and 2 bases from J, leaving 11 bases between. For the CDR3, the DNA is TGTGCCAGCAGCTCCCGACAGTTACAAGAGACCCAGTACTTC. Protein: CASSSRQLQETQYF.

The CDR3 region has the DNA TGTGCCAGCAGTTTATCCCGAATGAACACTGAAGCTTTCTTT. Translated, it gives CASSLSRMNTEAFF. The gene calls are TRBV28 and TRBJ1-1; unclear D gene. Germline CDR1 is MDHEN and CDR2 is SYDVKM. The CDR3 contains 14 residues. V dropped 1 base and J dropped 0 bases, with 6 bases sitting between them.

The V call is TRBV29-1, the J call TRBJ2-7, with 13 bases fitting TRBD2. This CDR3 contains 15 residues. Germline V CDR1 and CDR2: SQVTM, ANQGSEA. V gave up 3 bases and J gave up 7 bases; unmatched junction bases: 9. The DNA for the CDR3 is TGCAGCGTTGAGCCCACTAGCGGGAGGGCCGGGGAGCAGTACTTC. Its translation: CSVEPTSGRAGEQYF.

The chain carries TRBV5-1 and TRBJ2-7, with D possibly matching TRBD2 (7 bases). This CDR3 region has 15 residues. Trimming took 1 base from V and 7 from J, leaving 18 bases between them. Germline CDR1 reads SGHRS; CDR2 reads YFSETQ. This CDR3 reads CASSLFSGGEGEQYF. The CDR3 DNA reads TGCGCCAGCAGCTTGTTCTCGGGGGGCGAAGGGGAGCAGTACTTC.